These T cell receptor beta chains were read from a single sample in a study of metastatic and nonmetastatic thyroid tumors. TCRdb re-processed the PCR reads through MiXCR. The table shows approximately 70,000 clones, with about 4% occurring only once. Source material: blood. All receptors derive from a female donor with papillary thyroid cancer or a benign thyroid nodule (not recorded which). Some clones in this sample may be carry-over from other donors' samples. Both conserved end residues are trimmed from each CDR3.

j_call | v_call | cdr3_aa
TRBJ1-5 | TRBV20-1 | SAKMGRDVQPQH
TRBJ2-1 | TRBV6-1 | ASSEDRGGHNEQF
TRBJ2-5 | TRBV20-1 | SARPTGMGTQY
TRBJ2-3 | TRBV5-1 | ASSLLAGGLGDTQY
TRBJ2-7 | TRBV6-1 | ARSEVGRVETQY
TRBJ2-7 | TRBV28 | ASSGGQPYEQY
TRBJ2-1 | TRBV27 | ASSSQERVEWF
TRBJ2-3 | TRBV28 | ASSSAGGQVATQY
TRBJ1-1 | TRBV20-1 | SARDLTGGTEAF
TRBJ2-1 | TRBV12-3/TRBV12-4 | ASSLGSYNEQF
TRBJ2-5 | TRBV3-1 | ASSQDLLSSGRGGTQY
TRBJ2-2 | TRBV28 | ASSFQNTGELF
TRBJ1-1 | TRBV2 | ASSDPMNTEAF
TRBJ2-7 | TRBV6-1 | ASKGNRGAYEQY
TRBJ2-2 | TRBV6-1 | ASVRVGGTGELF
TRBJ2-5 | TRBV30 | AWDSPRGGQETQY
TRBJ2-5 | TRBV7-9 | ASSLAGRGQETQY
TRBJ2-2 | TRBV10-3 | AISESILTSGSSGELL
TRBJ1-5 | TRBV4-1 | ASSQGATGQPQH
TRBJ1-2 | TRBV4-2 | ASSQEPRDTAYGYT
TRBJ1-4 | TRBV20-1 | SAAGVRTNEKLF
TRBJ1-6 | TRBV6-4 | ASSDSGRGASPLH
TRBJ1-2 | TRBV3-1 | ASSNWDRGPYGYT
TRBJ1-1 | TRBV7-9 | ASLTGANTEAF
TRBJ2-7 | TRBV13 | ASSLGGFSGQGAYEQY
TRBJ2-1 | TRBV5-1 | ASSLVVGSYNEQF
TRBJ2-2 | TRBV12-3/TRBV12-4 | ASSFLDSPNTGELF
TRBJ2-7 | TRBV27 | ASSGGTVSYEQY
TRBJ1-1 | TRBV20-1 | SAKKFGRLNTEAF
TRBJ2-3 | TRBV7-9 | ASSFTSWADTQY